What follows are 24 T cell receptor beta chains derived from one specimen sequenced in a study of vaccination and CD4 T cells after COVID-19. The antigens of these receptors remain unknown. Treatment defined: 10-day PBMC culture with coronavirus spike peptide pools or control peptides (ViraFEST assay). Sequencing of DNA taken from cultured CD4+ T cells relied on the Oncomine TCR Beta short-read assay. One entry per CDR3 protein results from TCRdb running MiXCR on the PCR reads. The sample has some 13,000 distinct CDR3 sequences, roughly 44% seen once. The sequencing sample was made of CD4+ T cells from blood, cultured in vitro. Every receptor here comes from a human donor who had recovered from COVID-19.

The sample holds one count of this clonotype. The chain has TRBV2 and TRBJ2-3; 8 bases are shared with TRBD1. Per germline, CDR1 SNHLY and CDR2 FYNNEI. The junction had 12 bases not matched to a gene; V was cut back by 6 bases and J by 7 bases. The length of the CDR3 is 15 residues. CDR3: CASSEGTGRAYTQYF. CDR3 coding DNA: TGTGCCAGCAGCGAGGGGACAGGTCGGGCATATACGCAGTATTTT.

The V gene is TRBV6-5, the J gene TRBJ2-1; D is perhaps TRBD1 (5 bases). The CDR3 is 13 residues long. CDR1 is MNHEY, CDR2 SVGAGI, per germline. Trimming shortened V by 2 bases and J by 4 bases, and 6 bases separated the two germline ends. CDR3 DNA sequence: TGTGCCAGCAGTTACAACAGGTACAATGAGCAGTTCTTC. Amino acid sequence: CASSYNRYNEQFF.

This clonotype occurred a few times. This chain joins TRBV20-1 and TRBJ1-4, with TRBD1 as a possible D gene (5 bases). The germline V gene encodes CDR1 DFQATT and CDR2 SNEGSKA (reference sequence). The V and J ends lost 5 bases and 7 bases respectively, with 14 bases between them. The CDR3 covers 13 residues. This chain's CDR3 is CSALHQGSEKLFF. DNA of the CDR3: TGCAGTGCTTTGCACCAGGGAAGTGAAAAACTGTTTTTT.

This clonotype has only a few counts. The chain links TRBV12-3 or TRBV12-4 to TRBJ1-4, with 10 bases fitting TRBD1. V shed 5 bases, J shed 8 bases, and the junction held 5 bases outside the gene matches. The CDR3 contains 14 residues. This CDR3 reads CASSVDRGREKLFF. The CDR3 DNA is TGTGCCAGCAGTGTCGACAGGGGGCGAGAAAAACTGTTTTTT.

The chain uses TRBV15 and TRBJ2-5, with TRBD2 as a possible D gene (6 bases). CDR3 length equals 15 residues. V gave up 5 bases and J gave up 5 bases, with 18 bases separating them. Looked up from germline, CDR1 is LNHNV and CDR2 is YYDKDF (reference sequence). Written as DNA, the CDR3 is TGTGCCACCAGCGCTCGGGGGAGTTCCCGGGAGACCCAGTACTTC. It codes for CATSARGSSRETQYF. Full variable domain (rest looked up from reference TRBV15 and TRBJ2-5): DAMVIQNPRYQVTQFGKPVTLSCSQTLNHNVMYWYQQKSSQAPKLLFHYYDKDFNNEADTPDNFQSRRPNTSFCFLDIRSPGLGDTAMYLCATSARGSSRETQYFGPGTRLLVL.

This chain connects TRBV6-5 to TRBJ2-7; 7 nucleotides align to TRBD1. J lost 1 base, V lost 0 bases, and 9 bases had no gene match. CDR1 is MNHEY, CDR2 SVGAGI, per germline. The CDR3 runs to 17 residues. The CDR3 DNA sequence: TGTGCCAGCAGTTACTCGCCGGGACAGCAGATATCCTACGAGCAGTACTTC. As protein: CASSYSPGQQISYEQYF.

This chain connects TRBV5-6 to TRBJ2-3, with 8 bases identical to TRBD1. The CDR3 spans 15 residues. Germline values: CDR1 SGHDT, CDR2 YYEEEE. V gave up 3 bases and J gave up 1 base; unmatched junction bases: 4. The CDR3 reads CASSSPGQGTDTQYF. The CDR3 coding sequence is TGTGCCAGCAGCTCCCCGGGACAGGGCACAGATACGCAGTATTTT.

The CDR3 nucleotides read TGTGCCAGCAGTACCGGACTAGCGGGGGGTGGCAATGAGCAGTTCTTC. Protein product: CASSTGLAGGGNEQFF. The rearrangement uses TRBV2 and TRBJ2-1; TRBD2 agrees at 14 bases. This CDR3 is 16 amino acids long. After removal of 5 bases from V and 6 bases from J, the junction contained 6 bases not matched to a gene. Per germline, CDR1 SNHLY and CDR2 FYNNEI. The full variable domain, in which reference TRBV2 and TRBJ2-1 provide the parts outside the CDR3, is EPEVTQTPSHQVTQMGQEVILRCVPISNHLYFYWYRQILGQKVEFLVSFYNNEISEKSEIFDDQFSVERPDGSNFTLKIRSTKLEDSAMYFCASSTGLAGGGNEQFFGPGTRLTVL.

J is TRBJ1-2 and V is TRBV2; D is ambiguous. V shed 4 bases and J shed 8 bases, with 8 bases lying between them. Germline V lookup: CDR1 SNHLY, CDR2 FYNNEI. This CDR3 has 11 amino acids. For the CDR3, the DNA is TGTGCCAGCAGTGGGATAGGCGGCTACACCTTC. Translating it yields CASSGIGGYTF.

This rearrangement joins TRBV7-2 to TRBJ1-2; 9 bases align to TRBD1. V dropped 8 bases and J dropped 5; count of bases not matched to a gene: 12. Germline CDR1 is SGHTA and CDR2 is FQGNSA. The CDR3 is 15 amino acids. In DNA, the CDR3 is TGTGCCAGCGGCCATACAGGGGGCGCGGCGTATGGCTACACCTTC. The encoded protein is CASGHTGGAAYGYTF.

The rearrangement uses TRBV2 and TRBJ1-4; the D gene is possibly TRBD1 (6 bases). Germline assignment: CDR1 SNHLY and CDR2 FYNNEI. CDR3 length: 14 residues. V was pared by 7 bases and J by 8 bases, with 17 bases between. The CDR3, as DNA: TGTGCCAGCACTACCGGGACAATGTTAGAAAAACTGTTTTTT. It codes for CASTTGTMLEKLFF.

In its sample, this clonotype was seen a few times. The chain links TRBV11-2 to TRBJ2-3, with 9 bases identical to TRBD2. The V and J ends lost 4 bases and 6 bases, in that order; junction bases with no gene match: 5. This CDR3 is 14 amino acids long. Germline V lookup: CDR1 SGHAT, CDR2 FQNNGV. The CDR3 nucleotides read TGTGCCAGCAGCTCAGCGGGGGGCGGGGATACGCAGTATTTT. Amino acid sequence: CASSSAGGGDTQYF. The full variable domain, completed using reference TRBV11-2 and TRBJ2-3, is EAGVAQSPRYKIIEKRQSVAFWCNPISGHATLYWYQQILGQGPKLLIQFQNNGVVDDSQLPKDRFSAERLKGVDSTLKIQPAKLEDSAVYLCASSSAGGGDTQYFGPGTRLTVL.

This sequence joins TRBV7-2 and TRBJ1-1; the D is unclear. Trimming left V 2 bases short and J 2 bases short, with 6 bases between. The CDR3 contains 13 residues. Germline loops: CDR1 SGHTA, CDR2 FQGNSA. CDR3 region: CASSLQPNTEAFF. The CDR3 nucleotides are TGTGCCAGCAGCTTACAGCCAAACACTGAAGCTTTCTTT.

Only a few counts were recorded for this clonotype. The V gene is TRBV6-2 or TRBV6-3, the J gene TRBJ2-2; D is uncertain. Germline loops: CDR1 MNHEY, CDR2 SVGEGT. The CDR3 has 12 residues. Trimming pared 1 base from V and 7 bases from J, leaving 4 bases between. The CDR3 DNA follows: TGTGCCAGCAGTTACTTACGCGGGGAGCTGTTTTTT. Amino acids: CASSYLRGELFF.

V usage is TRBV6-2 or TRBV6-3 and J usage is TRBJ1-2; D unresolved. The CDR3 contains 12 residues. CDR1 and CDR2 from the germline V gene are MNHEY and SVGEGT. Trimming took off 6 bases at V and 0 bases at J, with 5 bases between the two ends. Here the CDR3 reads CASSQSNYGYTF. In DNA form, the CDR3 reads TGTGCCAGCAGCCAGTCTAACTATGGCTACACCTTC.

This clonotype came up a few times. The rearrangement joins TRBV7-2 to TRBJ2-6; D gene unclear. The germline gives CDR1 SGHTA, CDR2 FQGNSA. The CDR3 spans 14 residues. The germline V and J ends were trimmed by 2 bases and 2 bases, with 4 bases remaining between them. CDR3 in DNA: TGTGCCAGCAGCTTAAGTCCTGGGGCCAACGTCCTGACTTTC. It codes for CASSLSPGANVLTF.

The chain couples TRBV14 to TRBJ2-7; 7 bases map to TRBD1. Trimming at V came to 1 base and at J to 6 bases, leaving 9 bases not matched to a gene. CDR3 length: 15 residues. Germline assignment: CDR1 SGHDN and CDR2 FVKESK. The CDR3 loop reads CASSQGAWTGSEQYF. CDR3 nucleotides: TGTGCCAGCAGCCAAGGAGCTTGGACAGGTTCCGAGCAGTACTTC. The complete variable domain, with remaining parts taken from reference TRBV14 and TRBJ2-7, reads EAGVTQFPSHSVIEKGQTVTLRCDPISGHDNLYWYRRVMGKEIKFLLHFVKESKQDESGMPNNRFLAERTGGTYSTLKVQPAELEDSGVYFCASSQGAWTGSEQYFGPGTRLTVT.

This chain connects TRBV27 to TRBJ1-4, with D possibly matching TRBD1 (6 bases). Germline V gene data show CDR1 as MNHEY and CDR2 as SMNVEV (reference sequence). Trimming left V 0 bases short and J 8 bases short, with 10 bases between. The length of the CDR3 is 14 residues. This CDR3 reads CASSLSGGPEKLFF. CDR3 in DNA: TGTGCCAGCAGTTTATCAGGGGGTCCGGAAAAACTGTTTTTT.

This clonotype was counted between two and nine times. This chain links TRBV19 with TRBJ1-2; D call uncertain. Trimming cost V 7 bases and J 1 base, with 4 bases left between them. The CDR3 has 11 amino acids. Per the germline V gene, CDR1 is LNHDA and CDR2 is SQIVND (reference sequence). CDR3 sequence (DNA): TGTGCCAGTATGGGTAACTATGGCTACACCTTC. Amino acid sequence: CASMGNYGYTF.

This chain uses TRBV9 with TRBJ2-1; tentative D call: TRBD1 (6 bases). V was trimmed by 0 bases and J by 4 bases, leaving 11 bases between them. Germline CDR1 reads SGDLS; CDR2 reads YYNGEE. The CDR3 has 15 residues. The CDR3 region has the DNA TGTGCCAGCAGCGTAGCCCCCGACAGGTACAATGAGCAGTTCTTC. As protein: CASSVAPDRYNEQFF.

The gene calls are TRBV12-3 or TRBV12-4 and TRBJ1-1, with D perhaps matching TRBD1 (6 bases). Deletions cut 6 bases from V and 4 bases from J, with 15 bases between. The CDR3 runs 14 residues. CDR3 nucleotides: TGTGCCAGCAGGAGGGGGGCTCGCGTCACTGAAGCTTTCTTT. Translated, it gives CASRRGARVTEAFF.

Here the CDR3 reads CASSLDPRATGELFF. The CDR3 coding sequence is TGTGCCAGCAGCCTGGACCCTAGAGCCACCGGGGAGCTGTTTTTT. This chain links TRBV7-2 with TRBJ2-2; D gene unclear. The CDR3 length is 15 residues. Trimming shortened V by 5 bases and J by 4 bases, and 14 bases separated the two germline ends. Per the germline V gene, CDR1 is SGHTA and CDR2 is FQGNSA.

The V call is TRBV19, the J call TRBJ2-1, with D unresolved. V dropped 5 bases and J dropped 0 bases, with 14 bases sitting between them. CDR1 is LNHDA and CDR2 is SQIVND in the germline V gene (reference sequence). This CDR3 comprises 16 residues. CDR3 DNA: TGTGCCAGTAGTTGGCCGATTCACAGCTCCTACAATGAGCAGTTCTTC. This gives the protein CASSWPIHSSYNEQFF.

On this clonotype itself: The junction departs from the called germline gene at one end, perhaps through a read error. The V and J genes are TRBV29-1 and TRBJ1-3; D is unclear. The CDR3 is 13 residues long. CDR1 is SQVTM and CDR2 is ANQGSEA in the germline V gene. The DNA of the CDR3 is TGCAGCGTTGCCGAATCGTCTGGAAACACCACATATTTT. Protein: CSVAESSGNTTYF.